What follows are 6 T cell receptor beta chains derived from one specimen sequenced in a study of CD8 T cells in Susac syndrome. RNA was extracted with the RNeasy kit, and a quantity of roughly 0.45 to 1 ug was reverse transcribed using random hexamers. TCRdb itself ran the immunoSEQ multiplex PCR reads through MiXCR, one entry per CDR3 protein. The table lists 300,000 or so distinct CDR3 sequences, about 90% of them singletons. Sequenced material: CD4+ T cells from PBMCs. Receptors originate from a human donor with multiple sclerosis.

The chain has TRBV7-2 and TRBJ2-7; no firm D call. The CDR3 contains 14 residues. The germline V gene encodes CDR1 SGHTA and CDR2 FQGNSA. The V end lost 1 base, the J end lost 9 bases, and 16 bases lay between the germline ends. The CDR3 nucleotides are TGTGCCAGCAGCTTAGGGCTAGATTCGTTCGCGCAGTACTTC. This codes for CASSLGLDSFAQYF.

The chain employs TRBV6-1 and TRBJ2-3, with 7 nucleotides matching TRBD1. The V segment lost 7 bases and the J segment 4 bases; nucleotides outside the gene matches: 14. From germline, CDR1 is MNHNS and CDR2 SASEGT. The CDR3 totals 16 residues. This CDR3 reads CASTSRQGQPPDTQYF. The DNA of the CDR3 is TGTGCCAGCACCAGCCGACAGGGACAACCTCCAGATACGCAGTATTTT.

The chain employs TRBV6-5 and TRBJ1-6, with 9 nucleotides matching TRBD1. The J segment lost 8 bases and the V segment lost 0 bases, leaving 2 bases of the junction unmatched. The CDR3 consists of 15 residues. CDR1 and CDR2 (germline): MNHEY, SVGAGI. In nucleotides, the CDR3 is TGTGCCAGCAGTTACTCCTGGACAGGGGATTCACCCCTCCACTTT. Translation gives CASSYSWTGDSPLHF.

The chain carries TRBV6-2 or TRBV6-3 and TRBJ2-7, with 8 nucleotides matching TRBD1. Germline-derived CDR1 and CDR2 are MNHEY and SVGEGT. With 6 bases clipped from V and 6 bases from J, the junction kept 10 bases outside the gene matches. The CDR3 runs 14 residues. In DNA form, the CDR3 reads TGTGCCAGCAGATTGGGACAGGTAAAGGCCGAGCAGTACTTC. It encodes CASRLGQVKAEQYF.

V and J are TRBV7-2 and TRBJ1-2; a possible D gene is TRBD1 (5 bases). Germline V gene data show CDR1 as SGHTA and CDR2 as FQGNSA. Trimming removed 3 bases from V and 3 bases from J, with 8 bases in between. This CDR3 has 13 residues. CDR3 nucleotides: TGTGCCAGCAGCTTGGCGACAGACTATGGCTACACCTTC. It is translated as CASSLATDYGYTF.

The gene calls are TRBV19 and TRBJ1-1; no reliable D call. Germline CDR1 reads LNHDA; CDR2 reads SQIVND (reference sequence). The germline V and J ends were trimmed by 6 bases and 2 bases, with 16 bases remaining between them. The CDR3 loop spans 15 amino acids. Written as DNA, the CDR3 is TGTGCCAGTAGCCCCCTGGACTCGGCCAACACTGAAGCTTTCTTT. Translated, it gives CASSPLDSANTEAFF.